This passage covers 4 T cell receptor beta chains from one sample sequenced in a study of blood T cell repertoires in COVID-19. Sequencing used immunoSEQ multiplex PCR; TCRdb keeps in-frame clones, though not all of them. The sample includes tens of thousands of clones, roughly four fifths seen only once; the top ten take around 8.7%. The sample was peripheral blood. These receptors were taken from a woman of 80 years or more with acute or convalescent COVID-19.

The V and J genes are TRBV5-1 and TRBJ2-6, with TRBD2 matching over 14 bases. The germline V gene has CDR1 SGHRS and CDR2 YFSETQ. V lost 4 bases to trimming and J lost 3 bases; unmatched junction nucleotides: 12. The length of the CDR3 is 20 residues. The CDR3 protein is CASSTQLGLAGVSGANVLTF. CDR3 bases: TGCGCCAGCAGCACTCAACTGGGACTAGCGGGAGTCAGTGGGGCCAACGTCCTGACTTTC.

Written as DNA, the CDR3 is TGCGCCAGCAGCCTCGGGACTAGCGATACTCGGGTCTACGAGCAGTACTTC. It encodes CASSLGTSDTRVYEQYF. The V call is TRBV5-1, the J call TRBJ2-7, with 10 bases matching TRBD2. V shed 4 bases, J shed 3 bases, and the junction held 13 bases outside the gene matches. CDR3 length equals 17 residues. Germline assignment: CDR1 SGHRS and CDR2 YFSETQ.

This clone was found many times. The chain links TRBV29-1 to TRBJ2-5; 9 positions match TRBD2. The CDR3 runs 16 residues. V was pared by 2 bases and J by 0 bases, with 7 bases of the junction left unmatched. The germline gives CDR1 SQVTM, CDR2 ANQGSEA. CDR3 DNA sequence: TGCAGCGTTGAACCTATAGCGGGAGTAGACCAAGAGACCCAGTACTTC. Translating gives CSVEPIAGVDQETQYF.

This sequence joins TRBV28 and TRBJ2-2; a weak D match, TRBD2 (7 bases). The ends were cut back, 9 bases at V and 2 bases at J, with 13 bases in the middle. This CDR3 is 14 amino acids long. Germline lookup yields CDR1 MDHEN and CDR2 SYDVKM. CDR3 nucleotides: TGTGCCAGTGCCTGGGGGGGCAACACCGGGGAGCTGTTTTTT. This gives the protein CASAWGGNTGELFF. Supplemented by reference TRBV28 and TRBJ2-2, the full variable domain reads DVKVTQSSRYLVKRTGEKVFLECVQDMDHENMFWYRQDPGLGLRLIYFSYDVKMKEKGDIPEGYSVSREKKERFSLILESASTNQTSMYLCASAWGGNTGELFFGEGSRLTVL.